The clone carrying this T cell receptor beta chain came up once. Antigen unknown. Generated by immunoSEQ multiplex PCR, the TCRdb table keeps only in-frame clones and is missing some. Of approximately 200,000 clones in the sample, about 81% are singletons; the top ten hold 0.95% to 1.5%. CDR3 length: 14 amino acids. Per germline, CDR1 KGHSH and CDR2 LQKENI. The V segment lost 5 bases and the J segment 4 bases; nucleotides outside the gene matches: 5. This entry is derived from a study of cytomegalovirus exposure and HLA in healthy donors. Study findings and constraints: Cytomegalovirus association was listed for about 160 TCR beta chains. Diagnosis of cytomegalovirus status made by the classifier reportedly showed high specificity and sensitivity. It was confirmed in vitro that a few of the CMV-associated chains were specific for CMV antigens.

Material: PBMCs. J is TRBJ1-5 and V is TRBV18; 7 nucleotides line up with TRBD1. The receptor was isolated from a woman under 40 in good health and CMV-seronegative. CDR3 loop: CASSRDRDNQPQHF. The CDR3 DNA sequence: TGTGCCAGCTCAAGAGACAGGGATAATCAGCCCCAGCATTTT.